This T cell receptor beta chain comes out of a study of blood T cell repertoires in COVID-19. This CDR3 is 13 amino acids long. Germline V gene lookup returns CDR1 SGHTS and CDR2 YDEGEE. The V and J ends lost 1 base and 10 bases respectively, with 14 bases between them. The method was immunoSEQ multiplex PCR; TCRdb's version includes in-frame clones alone and lacks a portion of them. The sample holds around 93,000 clones, about 87% seen once. This TCR came from a man aged 80 or over with acute or convalescent COVID-19. Source material: peripheral blood. The chain uses TRBV5-8 and TRBJ1-1; tentative D call: TRBD1 (6 bases). The DNA of the CDR3 is TGTGCCAGCAGCTTGATCAGGGGCGCATCAGCTTTCTTT. Protein sequence: CASSLIRGASAFF.